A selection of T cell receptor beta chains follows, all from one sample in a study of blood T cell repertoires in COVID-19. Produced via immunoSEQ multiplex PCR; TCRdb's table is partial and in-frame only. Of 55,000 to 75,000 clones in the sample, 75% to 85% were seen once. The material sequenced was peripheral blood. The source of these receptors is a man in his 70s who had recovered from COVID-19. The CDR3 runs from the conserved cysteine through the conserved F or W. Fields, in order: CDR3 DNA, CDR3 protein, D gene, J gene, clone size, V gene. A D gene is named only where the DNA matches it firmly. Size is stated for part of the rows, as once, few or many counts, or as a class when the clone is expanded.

TGTGCCAGCAGTTTAGACTGGACAGATGGCTACACCTTC | CASSLDWTDGYTF | . | TRBJ1-2 | . | TRBV28
TGTGCCAGCACGGACAAACAGAATGAAAAACTGTTTTTT | CASTDKQNEKLFF | . | TRBJ1-4 | many | TRBV2
TGTGCCAGCAGCGCGGGACTAGCGGGGTACAATGAGCAGTTCTTC | CASSAGLAGYNEQFF | TRBD2 | TRBJ2-1 | . | TRBV9
TGTGCCACCAGTATCGGACTAGCGGGCGTAGGGGAGACCCAGTACTTC | CATSIGLAGVGETQYF | TRBD2 | TRBJ2-5 | . | TRBV24-1
TGTGCCAGCAAGTTTTGGCCTAACTATGGCTACACCTTC | CASKFWPNYGYTF | . | TRBJ1-2 | . | TRBV2
TGTGCCAGCAGTTTTAGCATAAATCAGCCCCAGCATTTT | CASSFSINQPQHF | . | TRBJ1-5 | . | TRBV12-3/TRBV12-4
TGTGCCAGCAGCCCTCTACGCACAGTGTACAATGAGCAGTTCTTC | CASSPLRTVYNEQFF | . | TRBJ2-1 | few | TRBV3-1/TRBV3-2
TGCGCCAGCAGTCAATCGCGGGCGACAGGGATAAGCGCCGGGGAGCTGTTTTTT | CASSQSRATGISAGELFF | TRBD1 | TRBJ2-2 | once | TRBV23-1
TGTGCCAGCAGCTTGCAGAACACCATATATTTT | CASSLQNTIYF | . | TRBJ1-3 | . | TRBV5-6
TGTGCCAGCAGGTCCTTCGGGGAGCTGTTTTTT | CASRSFGELFF | . | TRBJ2-2 | . | TRBV7-6
TGTGCCACCCCTTCGACAGGGGCCTCAACTAATGAAAAACTGTTTTTT | CATPSTGASTNEKLFF | . | TRBJ1-4 | . | TRBV21-1
TGTGCCAGCAGCTTAGCTTCTGCGGGTGGGCTAGGGTATGGCTACACCTTC | CASSLASAGGLGYGYTF | . | TRBJ1-2 | . | TRBV7-2
TGTGCCAGCAGCTTATACTTCCGAAACATTCAGTACTTC | CASSLYFRNIQYF | . | TRBJ2-4 | . | TRBV7-9
TGCGCCAGCAGCTGGGGACAGGGGATTGGAAACACTGAAGCTTTCTTT | CASSWGQGIGNTEAFF | TRBD1 | TRBJ1-1 | . | TRBV5-1
TGTGCCAGTAGTTCACAGGGGGCCGCGGGAGAATCACCTGAAGCTTTCTTT | CASSSQGAAGESPEAFF | TRBD1 | TRBJ1-1 | . | TRBV19
TGTGCCAGCAGCTTAGACACAGGGGATCAGCCCCAGCATTTT | CASSLDTGDQPQHF | TRBD1 | TRBJ1-5 | . | TRBV7-2
TGTGCCAGCAACCTGGGACTAGCGGGAGTCCCCACAGATACGCAGTATTTT | CASNLGLAGVPTDTQYF | TRBD2 | TRBJ2-3 | . | TRBV2
TGTGCCAGCAGCTTAGAACTAGCGGGGGCCTACAATGAGCAGTTCTTC | CASSLELAGAYNEQFF | TRBD2 | TRBJ2-1 | . | TRBV11-3
TGTGCCAGCAGTAAGGGACTAGCGGGAGGATGGTTACATAGTGGTGGTGAGCAGTTCTTC | CASSKGLAGGWLHSGGEQFF | TRBD2 | TRBJ2-1 | . | TRBV6-2/TRBV6-3
TGTGCCAGCAGCCCGGCGAGGGTTTACAATGAGCAGTTCTTC | CASSPARVYNEQFF | . | TRBJ2-1 | . | TRBV11-3
TGTGCCTGGAGTGTAACGGAGATTGAAGCTTTCTTT | CAWSVTEIEAFF | . | TRBJ1-1 | . | TRBV30
TGTGCCAGCAGTCTATCCGGATTGGGGACAGGTAGCCAAGATACGCAGTATTTT | CASSLSGLGTGSQDTQYF | TRBD1 | TRBJ2-3 | . | TRBV6-2/TRBV6-3
TGTGCCACCAGTGATCGAAGCGGGGGGACCATCTACGAGCAGTACTTC | CATSDRSGGTIYEQYF | TRBD2 | TRBJ2-7 | . | TRBV24-1
TGTGCCAGCAACTTTGGGGGAGGCAATGAGCAGTTCTTC | CASNFGGGNEQFF | . | TRBJ2-1 | . | TRBV27
TGTGCCAGCAGTCCACAGGGGGATGCCTACGAGCAGTACTTC | CASSPQGDAYEQYF | TRBD1 | TRBJ2-7 | . | TRBV11-2
TGTGCCAGCAGCTTAGGGCGGGGGGCAGGAACAGATACGCAGTATTTT | CASSLGRGAGTDTQYF | TRBD2 | TRBJ2-3 | . | TRBV7-9
TGTGCCTGGAGTCGATCGGGGGGATTTCGGCACTATGGCTACACCTTC | CAWSRSGGFRHYGYTF | . | TRBJ1-2 | few | TRBV30
TGTGCCAGCAGCTTAGTCCTAGCGGGAGGTTGGGAGACCCAGTACTTC | CASSLVLAGGWETQYF | TRBD2 | TRBJ2-5 | . | TRBV7-2
TGTGCCAGCAGTTTTCAGGGCCCCGTACTAAACACTGAAGCTTTCTTT | CASSFQGPVLNTEAFF | . | TRBJ1-1 | . | TRBV2
TGTGCCACCATCGGACAGTTTAGCAATCAGCCCCAGCATTTT | CATIGQFSNQPQHF | . | TRBJ1-5 | . | TRBV24-1
TGTGCCAGTAACCGACAGCTAGATCAGCCCCAGCATTTT | CASNRQLDQPQHF | . | TRBJ1-5 | . | TRBV19
TGTGCCAGCAGGGACTCGGCAGGAAACACCATATATTTT | CASRDSAGNTIYF | . | TRBJ1-3 | once | TRBV28
TGTGCCAGCAGCTTAGATGGGACAGGGTATGTAGATGAGCAGTTCTTC | CASSLDGTGYVDEQFF | TRBD1 | TRBJ2-1 | few | TRBV7-2
TGTGCCTGGAGTGTTATGGCGGGACAGCCAAATGAAAAACTGTTTTTT | CAWSVMAGQPNEKLFF | TRBD1 | TRBJ1-4 | . | TRBV30
TGTGCCAGCTCACCAGACAGACCCTACTATGGCTACACCTTC | CASSPDRPYYGYTF | . | TRBJ1-2 | . | TRBV18
TGTGCCAGCAGCTTACGTACAGGGGACGGTAGAAAACTGTTTTTT | CASSLRTGDGRKLFF | TRBD1 | TRBJ1-4 | once | TRBV11-3
TGTGCCAGCAGCCTACGACTAGCGGGAGGCACAGATACGCAGTATTTT | CASSLRLAGGTDTQYF | TRBD2 | TRBJ2-3 | . | TRBV14
TGCAGCGTTGAAGAGGGGGGGGGCCTTGAAGCTTTCTTT | CSVEEGGGLEAFF | . | TRBJ1-1 | . | TRBV29-1
TGTGCCAGCAGCTTAACCTCGGGACACGCACCGACTGAAGCTTTCTTT | CASSLTSGHAPTEAFF | . | TRBJ1-1 | . | TRBV7-2
TGTGCCAGCAGCTTAGCGAGTAGCCCAGAGACCCAGTACTTC | CASSLASSPETQYF | . | TRBJ2-5 | . | TRBV7-2
TGTGCCAGCAGCTGGGGGACAGAGGCGGATGAAAAACTGTTTTTT | CASSWGTEADEKLFF | TRBD1 | TRBJ1-4 | . | TRBV11-3
TGTGCCAGCAGTGAATATCCCAGCGGGGAACGAGAGACCCAGTACTTC | CASSEYPSGERETQYF | TRBD2 | TRBJ2-5 | . | TRBV25-1
TGTGCCAGCACCACTCCTGCAGCGGGAGGGCTCTCCTACGAGCAGTACTTC | CASTTPAAGGLSYEQYF | TRBD2 | TRBJ2-7 | . | TRBV28
TGTGCCAGTAGACTCGTTTCAACCTCCTACGAGCAGTACTTC | CASRLVSTSYEQYF | . | TRBJ2-7 | . | TRBV19
TGTGCCTGGAATACAGGGGGCTCCTACGAGCAGTACTTC | CAWNTGGSYEQYF | TRBD1 | TRBJ2-7 | . | TRBV30
TGCGCCAGCAGCTTAAGCGGGAGGGCCTACGAGCAGTACTTC | CASSLSGRAYEQYF | TRBD2 | TRBJ2-7 | . | TRBV5-1
TGCGCCAGCGGACAGGGGGCCGAAAATGAAAAACTGTTTTTT | CASGQGAENEKLFF | TRBD1 | TRBJ1-4 | . | TRBV5-1
TGTGCCAGCAGTGATCACACAGATACGCAGTATTTT | CASSDHTDTQYF | . | TRBJ2-3 | . | TRBV2
TGTGCCACCAGTGGGGGAGCCTATGGCTACACCTTC | CATSGGAYGYTF | . | TRBJ1-2 | . | TRBV24-1
TGTGCCACCTTGGACACGGGCAACTATGGCTACACCTTC | CATLDTGNYGYTF | . | TRBJ1-2 | . | TRBV28
TGCGCCAGCAGCCAAGACCGGGGGTCTCGGTTGGTCGGCTACACCTTC | CASSQDRGSRLVGYTF | . | TRBJ1-2 | few | TRBV4-3
TGCGCCAGCAGACAATTGCCCCACCTCAGGATCGGGGAGCTGTTTTTT | CASRQLPHLRIGELFF | . | TRBJ2-2 | . | TRBV23-1
TGTGCCAGCAGCCCCCAGAGGATGGATTTTGGAAACACCATATATTTT | CASSPQRMDFGNTIYF | . | TRBJ1-3 | once | TRBV13
TGTGCCAGCAGTGATTTATTTGGGGCAGGGAGGGAACATGAGCAGTTCTTC | CASSDLFGAGREHEQFF | TRBD2 | TRBJ2-1 | many | TRBV25-1